This T cell receptor beta chain was identified in a study of blood T cell repertoires in COVID-19. The germline V gene has CDR1 WSHSY and CDR2 SAAADI. This CDR3 is built from 13 residues. V lost 6 bases, J lost 7 bases, and 8 bases stayed unmatched. Sequencing used immunoSEQ multiplex PCR; TCRdb keeps in-frame clones, though not all of them. Among a few hundred thousand clones, approximately 85% were seen once, and the ten largest hold 1.5% to 2%. The study assigned cohorts using participant-reported clinical history. This chain uses TRBV10-2 with TRBJ1-2; 7 nucleotides match TRBD1. The clonotype originates from a woman in her forties or fifties who had recovered from COVID-19. Sequencing was performed on PBMCs or T cells enriched from blood (not recorded which). The DNA for the CDR3 is TGCGCCAGCAGGACGACAGGGTCCTTTGGCTACACCTTC. Amino acid sequence: CASRTTGSFGYTF.